A selection of T cell receptor beta chains follows, all from one sample in a study of cytomegalovirus exposure and HLA in healthy donors. Sequencing was performed with immunoSEQ multiplex PCR; in TCRdb, only in-frame clones are kept and a portion is missing. Among some 60,000 clones listed, 90% to 97% were seen once. Sequenced material: PBMCs. The receptors were sampled from a man younger than 35 in good health and CMV-seronegative. The CDR3 runs from the conserved cysteine through the conserved F or W. D genes are given only for firm matches. The size field is filled for only some rows; it gives once, few, many or a size class.

>TRBJ2-3|TRBV18|NA|NA
TGTGCCAGCTCACCACCGAGGACAGATACGCAGTATTTT
CASSPPRTDTQYF
>TRBJ2-5|TRBV21-1|NA|NA
TGTGCCAGCAGCAAAGGGTGGGACAGGATTCAGGGGGAGACCCAGTACTTC
CASSKGWDRIQGETQYF
>TRBJ2-1|TRBV11-2|TRBD2|NA
TGTGCCAGCAGCCCGGGACTATCCTACAATGAGCAGTTCTTC
CASSPGLSYNEQFF
>TRBJ2-5|TRBV28|TRBD2|NA
TGTGCCAGCAGCGTACTAGCGGGAGAGGCGGAGGAGACCCAGTACTTC
CASSVLAGEAEETQYF
>TRBJ2-7|TRBV6-5|NA|NA
TGTGCCAGCAGTTACGGTCAGGGGGGTTACGAGCAGTACTTC
CASSYGQGGYEQYF
>TRBJ2-5|TRBV20-1|NA|NA
TGCAGTGTCCAACTTGTGACCCAGTACTTC
CSVQLVTQYF
>TRBJ2-3|TRBV4-1|NA|NA
TGCGCCAGCAGCCAAGTTTCCAACCTAAATTTAAATTATATTACGCAGTATTTT
CASSQVSNLNLNYITQYF
>TRBJ2-7|TRBV28|TRBD1|NA
TGTGCCAGCAGTACCCGGGACAGGGTTGACGAGCAGTACTTC
CASSTRDRVDEQYF
>TRBJ2-7|TRBV7-8|TRBD2|NA
TGTGCCAGCAGCTTCCGGACTAGCGGGACGTACGAGCAGTACTTC
CASSFRTSGTYEQYF
>TRBJ2-2|TRBV5-4|NA|NA
TGTGCCAGCAGCTTGGGTTCGGGACATCTCACCGGGGAGCTGTTTTTT
CASSLGSGHLTGELFF
>TRBJ2-1|TRBV10-1|TRBD2|NA
TGCGCCAGCAGTAGGACTAGCGGACTGGTCGACGAGCAGTTCTTC
CASSRTSGLVDEQFF
>TRBJ1-2|TRBV4-3|TRBD1|NA
TGCGCCAGCAGCCAAGGCCAGGGGGCCTATGGCTACACCTTC
CASSQGQGAYGYTF
>TRBJ2-2|TRBV19|TRBD2|NA
TGTGCCACCCTATCGGGGACGGGGGGAACGACCGGGGAGCTGTTTTTT
CATLSGTGGTTGELFF
>TRBJ2-3|TRBV2|NA|NA
TGTGCCAGCAGTGAAGCGCGCTTGACAGATACGCAGTATTTT
CASSEARLTDTQYF
>TRBJ2-7|TRBV5-1|TRBD1|NA
TGCGCCAGCAGCTTGAAGTGGGGGACAGAGACCTACGAGCAGTACTTC
CASSLKWGTETYEQYF
>TRBJ2-7|TRBV7-9|TRBD2|NA
TGTGCCAGCAGCTTAGCTCAGACTAGCGGGAGAATCTACGAGCAGTACTTC
CASSLAQTSGRIYEQYF
>TRBJ2-1|TRBV7-8|TRBD2|NA
TGTGCCAGCAGCTTATTCCCGGGGGGAACTAGCTCCTACAATGAGCAGTTCTTC
CASSLFPGGTSSYNEQFF
>TRBJ2-2|TRBV9|TRBD2|NA
TGTGCCAGCAGCCCCTGGGGCGGGAGGGCCAACGGGGAGCTGTTTTTT
CASSPWGGRANGELFF
>TRBJ1-2|TRBV5-1|NA|NA
TGCGCCAGCAGCTTGGATCGGGTACAGGCGCCTAACTATGGCTACACCTTC
CASSLDRVQAPNYGYTF
>TRBJ2-1|TRBV19|NA|NA
TGTGCCAGTAGTTTGACAGTATCCTACAATGAGCAGTTCTTC
CASSLTVSYNEQFF
>TRBJ2-3|TRBV10-2|TRBD2|NA
TGCGCCACCCGGACTAGCGGGGGGTATACGCAGTATTTT
CATRTSGGYTQYF
>TRBJ2-6|TRBV2|NA|NA
TGTGCCAGCAGCTTACTTACAGGGTCTGGGGCCAACGTCCTGACTTTC
CASSLLTGSGANVLTF
>TRBJ2-3|TRBV30|TRBD1|NA
TGTGCCTGGACTGCCACGACAGGGTTCCTAACAGATACGCAGTATTTT
CAWTATTGFLTDTQYF
>TRBJ2-7|TRBV5-1|TRBD1|NA
TGCGCCAGCAGTTCCTCCGGGACAGGGTACGAGCAGTACTTC
CASSSSGTGYEQYF
>TRBJ2-2|TRBV19|TRBD2|once
TGTGCCAGTAGCCCTAGGGGACTAGCGGGAAAACGGAGCGGGGAGCTGTTTTTT
CASSPRGLAGKRSGELFF
>TRBJ1-4|TRBV27|TRBD1|NA
TGTGCCAGCAAAAGACAGGGGGTCTTGGTAGGTGAAAAACTGTTTTTT
CASKRQGVLVGEKLFF
>TRBJ2-3|TRBV27|TRBD2|NA
TGTGCCAGCAGTCGGAATCTAGCGGTCCCTAGCACAGATACGCAGTATTTT
CASSRNLAVPSTDTQYF
>TRBJ2-7|TRBV11-2|NA|NA
TGTGCCAGCAGCCTTCTCGACGGGATACCTACATTATACGAGCAGTACTTC
CASSLLDGIPTLYEQYF